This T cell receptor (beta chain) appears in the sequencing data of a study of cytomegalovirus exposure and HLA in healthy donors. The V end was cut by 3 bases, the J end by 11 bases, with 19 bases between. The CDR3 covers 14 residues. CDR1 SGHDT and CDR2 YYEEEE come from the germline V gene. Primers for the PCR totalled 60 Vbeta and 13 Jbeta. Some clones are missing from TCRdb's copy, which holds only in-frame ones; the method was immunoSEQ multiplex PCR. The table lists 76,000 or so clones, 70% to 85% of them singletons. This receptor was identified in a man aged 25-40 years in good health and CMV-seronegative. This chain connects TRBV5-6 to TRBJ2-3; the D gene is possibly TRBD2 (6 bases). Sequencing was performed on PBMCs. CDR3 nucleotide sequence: TGTGCCAGCAGCTCGGGGGTGACGGGGTATAAGCAGTATTTT. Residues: CASSSGVTGYKQYF. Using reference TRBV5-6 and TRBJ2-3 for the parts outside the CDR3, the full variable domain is DAGVTQSPTHLIKTRGQQVTLRCSPKSGHDTVSWYQQALGQGPQFIFQYYEEEERQRGNFPDRFSGHQFPNYSSELNVNALLLGDSALYLCASSSGVTGYKQYFGPGTRLTVL.